This is a list of T cell receptor beta chains from one sample in a study of blood T cell repertoires in COVID-19. Repertoires were generated with immunoSEQ multiplex PCR, while TCRdb's copy carries only in-frame clones and drops some. Here the sample spans tens of thousands of clones, around 83% being singletons. The sequenced sample was peripheral blood. These receptors originate from a man in his 70s with active COVID-19. Each CDR3 is given without its conserved first and last residue.

CDR3 length: 13
V gene: TRBV5-1
CDR3 protein: ASSPVGDSYNEQF

CDR3 length: 12
V gene: TRBV6-1
CDR3 protein: ASSEGPLNQPQH

CDR3 length: 12
V gene: TRBV7-2
CDR3 protein: ASKLQGGDTEAF

CDR3 length: 12
V gene: TRBV6-1
CDR3 protein: ASSEGGTGMKWI

CDR3 length: 14
V gene: TRBV18
CDR3 protein: ASSPQNGGPRWEQY

CDR3 length: 13
V gene: TRBV18
CDR3 protein: ASSPPTGEIWGYT

CDR3 length: 12
V gene: TRBV2
CDR3 protein: ASRGQLVPYEQY

CDR3 length: 12
V gene: TRBV18
CDR3 protein: ASSPRTGGTEAF

CDR3 length: 13
V gene: TRBV6-1
CDR3 protein: ASSDHTKNTGELF

CDR3 length: 12
V gene: TRBV6-5
CDR3 protein: ASSYSSRDNEQF

CDR3 length: 12
V gene: TRBV6-2/TRBV6-3
CDR3 protein: ASSRLDRDYEQY

CDR3 length: 12
V gene: TRBV5-1
CDR3 protein: ASSLESGTDTQY

CDR3 length: 12
V gene: TRBV9
CDR3 protein: ASSVGANSYGYT

CDR3 length: 12
V gene: TRBV18
CDR3 protein: ASSPLPGNNEQF

CDR3 length: 11
V gene: TRBV19
CDR3 protein: AVTGTETYGYT

CDR3 length: 13
V gene: TRBV2
CDR3 protein: ASTFGTGGPDTQY

CDR3 length: 12
V gene: TRBV7-2
CDR3 protein: ASRGGPGNQPQH

CDR3 length: 13
V gene: TRBV18
CDR3 protein: ASSPRGLDSEKLF

CDR3 length: 13
V gene: TRBV5-4
CDR3 protein: ASSFWGQGQETQY

CDR3 length: 18
V gene: TRBV11-3
CDR3 protein: ASSLRAKSRAGGSLYEQY

CDR3 length: 12
V gene: TRBV6-1
CDR3 protein: ASSDGGAFHEQF

CDR3 length: 13
V gene: TRBV9
CDR3 protein: ASSLAGGNYNEQF

CDR3 length: 13
V gene: TRBV7-9
CDR3 protein: ASSPGTGIASGYT

CDR3 length: 9
V gene: TRBV10-2
CDR3 protein: ASLLAHEQF

CDR3 length: 12
V gene: TRBV18
CDR3 protein: ASSRGQLNEKLF

CDR3 length: 14
V gene: TRBV27
CDR3 protein: ASSPRVGGDTYEQY

CDR3 length: 12
V gene: TRBV5-5
CDR3 protein: ASSYGTSDLREF

CDR3 length: 14
V gene: TRBV5-6
CDR3 protein: ASSLEGHFMNTEAF

CDR3 length: 11
V gene: TRBV29-1
CDR3 protein: SVERTERYGYT

CDR3 length: 11
V gene: TRBV6-5
CDR3 protein: ASSPRVAYEQY

CDR3 length: 11
V gene: TRBV30
CDR3 protein: AWSIGQEDTQY

CDR3 length: 13
V gene: TRBV24-1
CDR3 protein: ATSDSRLYQETQY

CDR3 length: 9
V gene: TRBV20-1
CDR3 protein: SARQTRGAF

CDR3 length: 13
V gene: TRBV24-1
CDR3 protein: ATSDPGTGGTEAF

CDR3 length: 12
V gene: TRBV19
CDR3 protein: ASTFGTVNSPLH

CDR3 length: 14
V gene: TRBV5-1
CDR3 protein: ASSHFTGSQSTEAF

CDR3 length: 12
V gene: TRBV2
CDR3 protein: ASSVGAQNSPLH

CDR3 length: 12
V gene: TRBV21-1
CDR3 protein: ASSRGQGTGELF

CDR3 length: 11
V gene: TRBV5-1
CDR3 protein: ASSATDRGEQF

CDR3 length: 11
V gene: TRBV5-8
CDR3 protein: ASSPDRGYEQY

CDR3 length: 13
V gene: TRBV6-2/TRBV6-3
CDR3 protein: ASSFPGFSGNTIY

CDR3 length: 11
V gene: TRBV9
CDR3 protein: ASSPRGPEKLF

CDR3 length: 13
V gene: TRBV5-4
CDR3 protein: ASSRGLRDREKLF

CDR3 length: 10
V gene: TRBV3-1/TRBV3-2
CDR3 protein: ASSRRVKTQY

CDR3 length: 11
V gene: TRBV5-1
CDR3 protein: ASSLDSGSRGF

CDR3 length: 14
V gene: TRBV15
CDR3 protein: ATSREPGANTGELF

CDR3 length: 11
V gene: TRBV3-1/TRBV3-2
CDR3 protein: ASSLRTGGSAF

CDR3 length: 12
V gene: TRBV7-2
CDR3 protein: ASSLRTGGNGYT

CDR3 length: 11
V gene: TRBV10-2
CDR3 protein: ASSELGAYEQY

CDR3 length: 11
V gene: TRBV7-2
CDR3 protein: ASSPRAGQPQH

CDR3 length: 12
V gene: TRBV4-3
CDR3 protein: ASSQSRGKDEQY

CDR3 length: 13
V gene: TRBV5-1
CDR3 protein: ASSPQGTGTTEAF

CDR3 length: 13
V gene: TRBV7-8
CDR3 protein: ASSFSIGGAGTQY